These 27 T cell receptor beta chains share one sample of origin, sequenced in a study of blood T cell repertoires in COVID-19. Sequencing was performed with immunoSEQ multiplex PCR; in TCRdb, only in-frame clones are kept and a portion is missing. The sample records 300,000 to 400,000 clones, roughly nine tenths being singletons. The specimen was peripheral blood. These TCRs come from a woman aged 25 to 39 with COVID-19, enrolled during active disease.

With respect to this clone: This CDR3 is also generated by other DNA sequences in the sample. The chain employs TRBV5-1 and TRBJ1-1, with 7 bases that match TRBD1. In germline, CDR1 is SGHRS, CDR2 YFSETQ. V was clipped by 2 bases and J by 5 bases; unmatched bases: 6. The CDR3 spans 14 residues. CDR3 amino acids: CASSLDRVGTEAFF. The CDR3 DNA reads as TGCGCCAGCAGCTTAGACAGGGTGGGGACTGAAGCTTTCTTT.

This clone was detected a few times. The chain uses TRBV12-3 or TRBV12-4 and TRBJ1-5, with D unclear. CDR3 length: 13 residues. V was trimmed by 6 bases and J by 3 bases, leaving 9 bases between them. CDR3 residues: CASRPGSNQPQHF. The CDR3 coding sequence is TGTGCCAGCAGGCCGGGGTCCAATCAGCCCCAGCATTTT.

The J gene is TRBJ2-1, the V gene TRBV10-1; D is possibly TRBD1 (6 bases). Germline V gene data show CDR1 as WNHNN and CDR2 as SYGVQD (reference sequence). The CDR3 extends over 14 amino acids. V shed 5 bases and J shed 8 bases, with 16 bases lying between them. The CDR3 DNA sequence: TGCGCCAGCAGTCAGACAGGCCGAGGTGATGAGCAGTTCTTC. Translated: CASSQTGRGDEQFF.

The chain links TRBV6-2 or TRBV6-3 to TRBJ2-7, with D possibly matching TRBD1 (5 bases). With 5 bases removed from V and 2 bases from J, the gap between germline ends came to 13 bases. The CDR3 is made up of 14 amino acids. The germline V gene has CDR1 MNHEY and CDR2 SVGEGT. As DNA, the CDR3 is TGTGCCAGCAGTACCGACAGACCAACCTACGAGCAGTACTTC. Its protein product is CASSTDRPTYEQYF.

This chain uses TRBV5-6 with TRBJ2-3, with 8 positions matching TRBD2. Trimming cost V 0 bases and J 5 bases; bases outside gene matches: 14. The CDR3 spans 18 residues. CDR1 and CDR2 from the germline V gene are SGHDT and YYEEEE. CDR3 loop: CASSLDYRSQRELDTQYF. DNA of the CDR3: TGTGCCAGCAGCTTGGATTACCGGAGCCAGCGGGAGTTAGATACGCAGTATTTT. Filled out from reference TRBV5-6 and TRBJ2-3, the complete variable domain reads DAGVTQSPTHLIKTRGQQVTLRCSPKSGHDTVSWYQQALGQGPQFIFQYYEEEERQRGNFPDRFSGHQFPNYSSELNVNALLLGDSALYLCASSLDYRSQRELDTQYFGPGTRLTVL.

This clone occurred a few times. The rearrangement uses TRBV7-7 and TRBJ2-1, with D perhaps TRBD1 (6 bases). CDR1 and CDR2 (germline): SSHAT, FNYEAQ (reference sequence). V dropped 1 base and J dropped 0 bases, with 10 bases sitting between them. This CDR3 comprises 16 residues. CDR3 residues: CASSLGKGGSYNEQFF. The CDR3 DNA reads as TGTGCCAGCAGCTTAGGGAAAGGGGGCTCCTACAATGAGCAGTTCTTC.

The CDR3 loop is CASSLTPGQGTRGYTF. CDR3 in DNA: TGCGCCAGCAGCCTAACCCCGGGACAGGGAACGCGGGGCTACACCTTC. The J gene is TRBJ1-2, the V gene TRBV5-1; 9 nucleotides agree with TRBD1. J lost 8 bases, V lost 4 bases, and 15 bases had no gene match. Germline CDR1 is SGHRS and CDR2 is YFSETQ. The CDR3 runs to 16 residues.

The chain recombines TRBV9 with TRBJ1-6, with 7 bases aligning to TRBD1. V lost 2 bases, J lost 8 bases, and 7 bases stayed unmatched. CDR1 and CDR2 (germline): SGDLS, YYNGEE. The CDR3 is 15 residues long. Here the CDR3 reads CASSVEDREYSPLHF. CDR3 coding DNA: TGTGCCAGCAGCGTGGAAGACAGGGAGTATTCACCCCTCCACTTT.

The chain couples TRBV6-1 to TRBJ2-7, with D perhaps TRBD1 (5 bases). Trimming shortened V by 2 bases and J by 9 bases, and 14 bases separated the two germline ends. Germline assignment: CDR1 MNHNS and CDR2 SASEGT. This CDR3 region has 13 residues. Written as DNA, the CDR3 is TGTGCCAGCAGTGAATTCCTCAGGGCCGGGCAGTACTTC. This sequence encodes CASSEFLRAGQYF.

The CDR3 protein is CASSIAGLEAFF. The DNA for the CDR3 is TGTGCCAGTAGTATTGCAGGGCTTGAAGCTTTCTTT. This rearrangement joins TRBV19 to TRBJ1-1; perhaps TRBD1 as D (5 bases). CDR1 is LNHDA, CDR2 SQIVND, per germline (reference sequence). Trimming stripped 3 bases from V and 7 bases from J, with 9 bases between. This CDR3 region has 12 residues.

The CDR3 bases are TGTGCCAGCAGCCAAGGGTGGGGGATAGCGGGAATCTACGAGCAGTACTTC. Its translation: CASSQGWGIAGIYEQYF. The gene calls are TRBV3-1 (or the pseudogene TRBV3-2) and TRBJ2-7, with TRBD2 matching over 8 bases. This CDR3 spans 17 amino acids. V shed 1 base and J 3 bases; nucleotides not matched to a gene: 11. Germline assignment: CDR1 LGHDT and CDR2 YNNKEL (reference sequence).

The CDR3 DNA reads TGTGCCAGCAGCACACCACAGGGCGTCCGGAAGTCGCAGGGCTACACCTTC. It is translated as CASSTPQGVRKSQGYTF. The V call is TRBV28, the J call TRBJ1-2; tentative D call: TRBD1 (6 bases). The V end was cut by 6 bases, the J end by 8 bases, with 28 bases between. CDR3 length equals 17 residues. Germline V CDR1 and CDR2: MDHEN, SYDVKM.

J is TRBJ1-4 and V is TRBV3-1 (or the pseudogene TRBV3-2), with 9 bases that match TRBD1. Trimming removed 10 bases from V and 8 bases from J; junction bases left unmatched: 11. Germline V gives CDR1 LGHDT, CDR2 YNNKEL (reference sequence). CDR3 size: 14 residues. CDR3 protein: CATKARDRDEKLFF. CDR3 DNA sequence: TGTGCCACCAAGGCCCGGGACAGGGACGAAAAACTGTTTTTT.

This CDR3 reads CASSVYGYGYTF. In DNA form, the CDR3 reads TGTGCCAGCAGCGTTTACGGCTATGGCTACACCTTC. This chain uses TRBV7-2 with TRBJ1-2; D remains unclear. CDR1 is SGHTA, CDR2 FQGNSA, per germline. The CDR3 consists of 12 residues. With 5 bases removed from V and 4 bases from J, the gap between germline ends came to 8 bases.

In nucleotides, the CDR3 is TGTGCCAGCAGCCCACGGACAGGGGGAAATGGCTACACCTTC. Residues: CASSPRTGGNGYTF. This chain connects TRBV9 to TRBJ1-2; 10 nucleotides align to TRBD1. CDR1 is SGDLS, CDR2 YYNGEE, per germline. The V gene end was trimmed by 4 bases and the J gene end by 6 bases; junction bases not matched to a gene: 6. The length of the CDR3 is 14 residues.

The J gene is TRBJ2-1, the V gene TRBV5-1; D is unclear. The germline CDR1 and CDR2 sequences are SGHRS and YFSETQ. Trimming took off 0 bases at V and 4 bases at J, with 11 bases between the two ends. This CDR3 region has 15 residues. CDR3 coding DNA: TGCGCCAGCAGCTTGGGCATTCAACGGTACAATGAGCAGTTCTTC. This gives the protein CASSLGIQRYNEQFF.

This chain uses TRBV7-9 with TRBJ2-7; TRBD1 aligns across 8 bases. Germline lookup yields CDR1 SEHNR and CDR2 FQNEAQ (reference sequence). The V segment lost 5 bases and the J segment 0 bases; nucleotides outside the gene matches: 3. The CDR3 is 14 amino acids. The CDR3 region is CASSRQGSSYEQYF. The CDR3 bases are TGTGCCAGCAGCCGACAGGGGAGCTCCTACGAGCAGTACTTC.

The CDR3 loop reads CASSDLAGLAGAPLQWDEQFF. For the CDR3, the DNA is TGTGCCAGTAGTGACCTTGCGGGACTAGCGGGAGCTCCTCTACAATGGGATGAGCAGTTCTTC. The chain links TRBV19 to TRBJ2-1; 14 positions match TRBD2. Trimming at V came to 5 bases and at J to 8 bases, leaving 23 bases not matched to a gene. This CDR3 has 21 amino acids. The germline V gene has CDR1 LNHDA and CDR2 SQIVND (reference sequence). The full variable domain, with the rest looked up from reference TRBV19 and TRBJ2-1, is DGGITQSPKYLFRKEGQNVTLSCEQNLNHDAMYWYRQDPGQGLRLIYYSQIVNDFQKGDIAEGYSVSREKKESFPLTVTSAQKNPTAFYLCASSDLAGLAGAPLQWDEQFFGPGTRLTVL.

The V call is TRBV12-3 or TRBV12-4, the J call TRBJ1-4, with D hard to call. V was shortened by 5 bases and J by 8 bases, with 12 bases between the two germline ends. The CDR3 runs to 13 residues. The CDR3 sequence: CASSAFLGEKLFF. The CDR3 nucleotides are TGTGCCAGCAGTGCCTTTCTCGGGGAAAAACTGTTTTTT.

The CDR3 region has the DNA TGTGCCATCAGAAGACAGGGTCAAAATCAGCCCCAGCATTTT. Translating gives CAIRRQGQNQPQHF. The V and J genes are TRBV10-3 and TRBJ1-5; 7 bases fit TRBD1. Germline V gene sequence: CDR1 ENHRY, CDR2 SYGVKD. V lost 6 bases to trimming and J lost 4 bases; unmatched junction nucleotides: 6. The CDR3 is 14 amino acids.

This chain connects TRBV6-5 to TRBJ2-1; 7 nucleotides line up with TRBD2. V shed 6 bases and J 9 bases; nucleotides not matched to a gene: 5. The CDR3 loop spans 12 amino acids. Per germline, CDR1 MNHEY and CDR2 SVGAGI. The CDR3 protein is CASRRRGGEQFF. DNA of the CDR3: TGTGCCAGCAGGAGGCGCGGGGGTGAGCAGTTCTTC.

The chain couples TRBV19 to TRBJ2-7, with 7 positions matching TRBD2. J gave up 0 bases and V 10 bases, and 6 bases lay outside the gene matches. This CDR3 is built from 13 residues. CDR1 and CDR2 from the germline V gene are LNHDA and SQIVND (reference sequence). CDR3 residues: CATSGGASYEQYF. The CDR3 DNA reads TGTGCCACCTCGGGAGGAGCCTCCTACGAGCAGTACTTC.

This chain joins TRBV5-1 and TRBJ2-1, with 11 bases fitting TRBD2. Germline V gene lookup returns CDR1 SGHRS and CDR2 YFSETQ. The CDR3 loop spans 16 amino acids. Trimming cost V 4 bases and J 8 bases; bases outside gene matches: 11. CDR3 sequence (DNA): TGCGCCAGCAGCAGGGTACTAGCGGGAGAGGTGGATGAGCAGTTCTTC. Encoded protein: CASSRVLAGEVDEQFF.

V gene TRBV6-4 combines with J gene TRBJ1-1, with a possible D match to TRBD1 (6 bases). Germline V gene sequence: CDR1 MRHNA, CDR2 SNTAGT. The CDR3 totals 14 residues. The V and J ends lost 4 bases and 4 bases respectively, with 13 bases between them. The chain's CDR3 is CASSAESGATEAFF. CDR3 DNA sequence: TGTGCCAGCAGTGCGGAGTCAGGGGCCACTGAAGCTTTCTTT.

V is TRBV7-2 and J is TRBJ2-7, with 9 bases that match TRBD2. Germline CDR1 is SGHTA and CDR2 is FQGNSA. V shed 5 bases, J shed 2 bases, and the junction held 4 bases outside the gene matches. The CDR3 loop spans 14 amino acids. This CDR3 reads CASSLSGSPYEQYF. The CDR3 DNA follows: TGTGCCAGCAGCCTTAGCGGGAGTCCCTACGAGCAGTACTTC.

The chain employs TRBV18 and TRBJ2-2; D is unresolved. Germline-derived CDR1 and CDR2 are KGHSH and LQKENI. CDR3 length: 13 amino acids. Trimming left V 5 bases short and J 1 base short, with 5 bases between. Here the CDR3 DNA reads TGTGCCAGCTCAAACGGGAACACCGGGGAGCTGTTTTTT. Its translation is CASSNGNTGELFF.

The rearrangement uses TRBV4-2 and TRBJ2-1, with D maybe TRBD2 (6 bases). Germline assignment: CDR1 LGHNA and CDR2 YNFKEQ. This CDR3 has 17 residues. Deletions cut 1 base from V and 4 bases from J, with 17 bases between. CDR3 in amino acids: CASSQGGRRDQYNEQFF. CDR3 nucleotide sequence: TGTGCCAGCAGCCAAGGGGGGAGGCGGGACCAATACAATGAGCAGTTCTTC.